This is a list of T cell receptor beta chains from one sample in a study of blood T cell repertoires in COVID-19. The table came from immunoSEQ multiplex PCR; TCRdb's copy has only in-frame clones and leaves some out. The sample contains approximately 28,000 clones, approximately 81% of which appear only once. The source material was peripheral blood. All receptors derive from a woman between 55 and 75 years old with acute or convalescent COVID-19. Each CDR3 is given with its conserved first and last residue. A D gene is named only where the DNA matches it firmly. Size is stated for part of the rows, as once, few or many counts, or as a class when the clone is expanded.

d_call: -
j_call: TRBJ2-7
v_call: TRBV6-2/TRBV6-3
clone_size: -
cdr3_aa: CASSSRAAGPVEQYF
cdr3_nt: TGTGCCAGCAGCTCCCGGGCGGCGGGCCCCGTGGAGCAGTACTTC

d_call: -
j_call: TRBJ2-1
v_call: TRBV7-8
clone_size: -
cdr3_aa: CASSLAPGVEQFF
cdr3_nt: TGTGCCAGCAGCTTAGCGCCGGGGGTGGAGCAGTTCTTC

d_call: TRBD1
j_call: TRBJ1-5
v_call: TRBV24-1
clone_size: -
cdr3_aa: CATSFFPRGHQGVEPQHF
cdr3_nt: TGTGCCACCAGTTTCTTTCCCAGGGGACATCAGGGGGTTGAGCCCCAGCATTTT

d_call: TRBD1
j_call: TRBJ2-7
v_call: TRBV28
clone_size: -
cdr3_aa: CASSPPDRDEQYF
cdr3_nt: TGTGCCAGCAGTCCGCCGGACAGGGACGAGCAGTACTTC

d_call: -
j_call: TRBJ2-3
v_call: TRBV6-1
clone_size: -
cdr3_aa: CASSESPSPGTDTQYF
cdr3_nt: TGTGCCAGCAGTGAATCCCCGAGCCCTGGCACAGATACGCAGTATTTT

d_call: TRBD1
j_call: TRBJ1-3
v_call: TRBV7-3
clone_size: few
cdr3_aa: CASSFNGTAGGIGNTIYF
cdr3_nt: TGTGCCAGCAGCTTCAACGGCACGGCAGGGGGCATTGGAAACACCATATATTTT

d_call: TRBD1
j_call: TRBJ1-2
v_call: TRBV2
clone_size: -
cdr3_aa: CASTPGQTFYGYTF
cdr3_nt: TGTGCCAGCACCCCGGGACAGACCTTCTATGGCTACACCTTC

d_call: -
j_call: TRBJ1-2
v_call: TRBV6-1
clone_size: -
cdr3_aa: CASSESGGYTF
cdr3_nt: TGTGCCAGCAGTGAATCGGGTGGCTACACCTTC

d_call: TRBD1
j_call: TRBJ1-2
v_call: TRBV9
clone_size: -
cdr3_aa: CASSHPGQGLNGYTF
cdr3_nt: TGTGCCAGCAGCCACCCGGGACAGGGGCTTAATGGCTACACCTTC

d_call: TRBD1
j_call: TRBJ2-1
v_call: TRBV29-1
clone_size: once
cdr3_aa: CSADGTGSPHEQFF
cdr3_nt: TGCAGCGCTGACGGGACAGGGTCCCCCCATGAGCAGTTCTTC

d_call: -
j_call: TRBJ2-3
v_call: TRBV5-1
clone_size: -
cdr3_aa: CASSLAGGDTQYF
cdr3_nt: TGCGCCAGCAGCTTGGCCGGAGGGGATACGCAGTATTTT

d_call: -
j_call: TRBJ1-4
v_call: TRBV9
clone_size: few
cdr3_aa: CASSVTATNEKLFF
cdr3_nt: TGTGCCAGCAGCGTAACTGCAACTAATGAAAAACTGTTTTTT

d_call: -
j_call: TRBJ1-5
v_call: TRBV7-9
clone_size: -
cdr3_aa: CASSQGSGKNQPQHF
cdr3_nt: TGTGCCAGCAGCCAGGGGTCAGGGAAAAATCAGCCCCAGCATTTT

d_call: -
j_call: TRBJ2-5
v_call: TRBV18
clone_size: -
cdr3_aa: CASSLRQGSGETQYF
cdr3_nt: TGTGCCAGCTCACTCAGGCAGGGGTCCGGAGAGACCCAGTACTTC

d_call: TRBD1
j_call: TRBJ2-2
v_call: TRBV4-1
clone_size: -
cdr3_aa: CASRRGQGALGNTGELFF
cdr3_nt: TGCGCCAGCAGGAGAGGGCAGGGGGCACTAGGGAACACCGGGGAGCTGTTTTTT

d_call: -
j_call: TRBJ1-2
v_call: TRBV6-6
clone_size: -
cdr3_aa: CASSYSGSSVNYGYTF
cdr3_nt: TGTGCCAGCAGTTACTCGGGCAGCTCAGTTAACTATGGCTACACCTTC

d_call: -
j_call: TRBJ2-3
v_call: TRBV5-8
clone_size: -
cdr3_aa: CASSTGAGSDTQYF
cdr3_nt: TGTGCCAGCAGCACCGGAGCAGGGTCTGATACGCAGTATTTT

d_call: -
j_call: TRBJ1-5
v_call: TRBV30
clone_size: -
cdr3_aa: CAWSVSYNQPQHF
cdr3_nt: TGTGCCTGGAGTGTTAGTTACAATCAGCCCCAGCATTTT

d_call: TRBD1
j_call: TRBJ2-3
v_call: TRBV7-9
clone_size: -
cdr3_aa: CASSPGGQFTDTQYF
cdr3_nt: TGTGCCAGCAGCCCAGGGGGACAGTTCACAGATACGCAGTATTTT

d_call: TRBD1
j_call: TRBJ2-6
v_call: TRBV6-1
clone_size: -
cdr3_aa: CASSGRQGAGANVLTF
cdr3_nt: TGTGCCAGCAGTGGGCGACAGGGGGCCGGGGCCAACGTCCTGACTTTC

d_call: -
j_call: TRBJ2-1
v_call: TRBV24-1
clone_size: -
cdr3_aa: CATSDLTGDHNEQFF
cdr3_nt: TGTGCCACCAGTGATTTGACGGGGGACCACAATGAGCAGTTCTTC

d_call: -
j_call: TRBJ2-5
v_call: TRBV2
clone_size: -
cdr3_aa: CASTYFQETQYF
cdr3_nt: TGTGCCAGCACCTACTTCCAAGAGACCCAGTACTTC

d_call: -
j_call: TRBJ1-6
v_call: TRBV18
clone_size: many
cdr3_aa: CASSPTGERSPLHF
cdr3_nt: TGTGCCAGCTCACCAACAGGTGAGCGTTCACCCCTCCACTTT

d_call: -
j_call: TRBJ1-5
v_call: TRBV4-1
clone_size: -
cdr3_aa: CASSQVDMGWPSGPQHF
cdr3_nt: TGCGCCAGCAGCCAAGTGGACATGGGGTGGCCCTCGGGGCCCCAGCATTTT

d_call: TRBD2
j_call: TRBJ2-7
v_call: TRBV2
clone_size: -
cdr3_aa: CAILRDYPYEQYF
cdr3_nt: TGTGCCATACTCCGGGACTACCCGTACGAGCAGTACTTC

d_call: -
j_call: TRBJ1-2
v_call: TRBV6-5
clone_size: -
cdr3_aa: CASGIGQRFDYGYTF
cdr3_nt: TGTGCCAGCGGGATAGGACAGCGATTTGACTATGGCTACACCTTC

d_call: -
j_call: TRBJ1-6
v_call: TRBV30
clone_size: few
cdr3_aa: CAWSRAGVFERSPLHF
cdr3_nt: TGTGCCTGGAGTCGCGCAGGGGTTTTCGAGCGTTCACCCCTCCACTTT

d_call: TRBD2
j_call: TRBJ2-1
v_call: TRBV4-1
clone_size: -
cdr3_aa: CASSQAHRDYTPSNNEQFF
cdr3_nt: TGCGCCAGCAGCCAAGCCCACCGGGACTATACTCCCTCCAACAATGAGCAGTTCTTC

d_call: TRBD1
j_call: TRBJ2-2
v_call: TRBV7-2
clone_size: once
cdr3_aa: CASSFEGGYGGELFF
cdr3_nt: TGTGCCAGCAGCTTTGAAGGGGGCTACGGCGGGGAGCTGTTTTTT

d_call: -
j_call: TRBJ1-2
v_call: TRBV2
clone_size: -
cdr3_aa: CASSVTGIWYGYTF
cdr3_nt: TGTGCCAGCAGCGTAACAGGGATTTGGTATGGCTACACCTTC